This TCR beta chain was captured in a study of shared clonotypes between healthy human individuals. Whole-study context: Samples came from a couple of female and a few male donors aged 18 to 49. Study-wide findings and caveats: Since donors were few, the genetic and exposure-history diversity represented was limited. Memory subsets generally showed lower estimated richness than naive subsets.

J gave up 7 bases and V 3 bases, and 7 bases lay outside the gene matches. This CDR3 has 16 residues. Germline CDR1 is KGHSH and CDR2 is LQKENI. Original analysis: For the immunoSEQ data, sequences were junction-only without quality scores, so filtering differed. TCRdb's copy holds only in-frame clones and misses some; the assay was immunoSEQ multiplex PCR. The DNA gave D and trimming, while V, J and clone size come from that table. Among approximately 1.5 million clones listed, approximately 98% were seen once. In the case of this clone: The antigen is unknown.

The rearrangement joins TRBV18 to TRBJ1-5; 12 bases match TRBD1. The sequenced sample consisted of naive CD4+ T cells sorted from blood. Subset noted: CD45RA+ positively selected. The TCR sequence derives from a man younger than 40 in good health. The CDR3 here is CASSPGQGASGQPQHF. As DNA, the CDR3 is TGTGCCAGCTCACCGGGACAGGGGGCGAGTGGGCAGCCCCAGCATTTT.